These T cell receptor beta chains were read from a single sample in a study of cytomegalovirus exposure and HLA in healthy donors. The method was immunoSEQ multiplex PCR; TCRdb's version includes in-frame clones alone and lacks a portion of them. The table lists around 150,000 clones, about 79% of them singletons. Specimen: PBMCs. These receptor sequences come from a man in his fifties or sixties in good health and CMV-seropositive. Each CDR3 is given with its conserved first and last residue. D genes are given only for firm matches. Only some rows state a clone size, as once, few, many or a class for expanded clones.

TRBV7-9	NA	NA	TRBJ2-1	TGTGCCAGCAGCTTAGGGGTCGGGAATGGGCCATCGGGGGAGCAGTTCTTC	CASSLGVGNGPSGEQFF
TRBV27	NA	NA	TRBJ2-7	TGTGCCAGCAGTCAAAAGACAGATATGTTCTACGAGCAGTACTTC	CASSQKTDMFYEQYF
TRBV14	NA	NA	TRBJ2-7	TGTGCCAGCAGCCTCCCCAGGGGATCAGGGAGGGACTACGAGCAGTACTTC	CASSLPRGSGRDYEQYF
TRBV9	NA	TRBD2	TRBJ2-1	TGTGCCAGCAGCAGAACCGGGACTAGCTCCTACAATGAGCAGTTCTTC	CASSRTGTSSYNEQFF
TRBV29-1	NA	TRBD2	TRBJ2-1	TGCAGCGTTTGGAGCGGGACGAGCAATGAGCAGTTCTTC	CSVWSGTSNEQFF
TRBV18	NA	NA	TRBJ1-1	TGTGCCAGCTCACCAACAGCCCCCATGAACACTGAAGCTTTCTTT	CASSPTAPMNTEAFF
TRBV5-6	NA	NA	TRBJ1-4	TGTGCCAGCAGCTTGATTGGGCAGGGTGAAAAACTGTTTTTT	CASSLIGQGEKLFF
TRBV30	once	TRBD1	TRBJ1-3	TGTGCCTGGAGTGTACGAACAGGGGTTGGAAACACCATATATTTT	CAWSVRTGVGNTIYF
TRBV29-1	NA	NA	TRBJ2-2	TGCAGCATGGTAAAGGCGGACACCGGGGAGCTGTTTTTT	CSMVKADTGELFF
TRBV7-8	NA	TRBD2	TRBJ2-2	TGTGCCAGCCACAGCGGGAGCCGCCCCACCGGGGAGCTGTTTTTT	CASHSGSRPTGELFF
TRBV4-1	NA	NA	TRBJ2-5	TGCGCCAGCAGCCACTCTGGGGGCTACGGAGGAGAGACCCAGTACTTC	CASSHSGGYGGETQYF
TRBV5-1	NA	NA	TRBJ2-5	TGCGCCAGCAGCTTGGAGGGTAGTGGGGCAGAGACCCAGTACTTC	CASSLEGSGAETQYF
TRBV6-1	NA	TRBD2	TRBJ2-3	TGTGCCAGCAGTGAACAGCGGGGGTTTACAGATACGCAGTATTTT	CASSEQRGFTDTQYF
TRBV11-3	NA	NA	TRBJ2-4	TGTGCCAGCAGCTTAGGAGATGGCATTCAGTACTTC	CASSLGDGIQYF
TRBV30	NA	NA	TRBJ1-2	TGTGCCTGGAGCGCATTCCCAGGAAGTCAGAACTATGGCTACACCTTC	CAWSAFPGSQNYGYTF
TRBV2	NA	NA	TRBJ1-3	TGTGCCAGCAGCCAATTTTCCAGGGAAAGCTCTGGAAACACCATATATTTT	CASSQFSRESSGNTIYF
TRBV7-3	once	NA	TRBJ1-1	TGTGCCAGCAGCCAAGCGGCGGGCACTGAAGCTTTCTTT	CASSQAAGTEAFF
TRBV5-4	few	TRBD2	TRBJ2-3	TGTGCCAGCAGCTCGGGAGGACCCACCAGTACAGATACGCAGTATTTT	CASSSGGPTSTDTQYF
TRBV7-7	NA	NA	TRBJ2-5	TGTGCCAGCAGCCGCGGATTAGGGGTTGTAGGGGAGACCCAGTACTTC	CASSRGLGVVGETQYF
TRBV7-9	NA	TRBD2	TRBJ2-1	TGTGCCAGCAGCCGTCCTAATCGGCGGGAGGTATACAATGAGCAGTTCTTC	CASSRPNRREVYNEQFF
TRBV29-1	NA	TRBD1	TRBJ1-2	TGCAGCGTTCCCGGGACAGAAGGCTACACCTTC	CSVPGTEGYTF
TRBV7-3	once	NA	TRBJ1-2	TGTGCCAGCAGCTTGAGGCGCAGCGGGGAGGGCTACACCTTC	CASSLRRSGEGYTF
TRBV5-1	NA	NA	TRBJ2-2	TGCGCCAGCAGCCTGGTCGCGGGTGCGAACACCGGGGAGCTGTTTTTT	CASSLVAGANTGELFF
TRBV18	few	NA	TRBJ1-1	TGTGCCAGCTCACCACCCCCTACAGTGAACACTGAAGCTTTCTTT	CASSPPPTVNTEAFF
TRBV2	NA	TRBD2	TRBJ2-5	TGTGCCGGCGGGAGGGGGCAATACCAAGAGACCCAGTACTTC	CAGGRGQYQETQYF
TRBV5-1	NA	NA	TRBJ1-1	TGCGCCAGCAGCACTGGTTGGGGGGTCGGCACTGAAGCTTTCTTT	CASSTGWGVGTEAFF
TRBV9	NA	TRBD1	TRBJ1-2	TGTGCCAGCAGCGCCGGGACAGACCTAGCTCCCTACACCTTC	CASSAGTDLAPYTF
TRBV7-3	NA	NA	TRBJ2-1	TGTGCCAGCAGCCTGACAGGTTACAATGAGCAGTTCTTC	CASSLTGYNEQFF
TRBV10-1	NA	NA	TRBJ2-4	TGCGCCAGCAGTGAGTCTGCCGGGGCCAAAAACATTCAGTACTTC	CASSESAGAKNIQYF
TRBV4-1	NA	TRBD2	TRBJ2-3	TGCGCCAGCAGCCAAGCAGTGGGGACTAGCGGACGCACAGATACGCAGTATTTT	CASSQAVGTSGRTDTQYF
TRBV5-8	NA	NA	TRBJ1-2	TGTGCCAGCAGCCCGGAAAGCAGGCGGGGCGGCCACTATGGCTACACCTTC	CASSPESRRGGHYGYTF
TRBV30	NA	NA	TRBJ2-3	TGTGCCTGGAGCGACTATTTAGATACGCAGTATTTT	CAWSDYLDTQYF
TRBV18	NA	NA	TRBJ2-7	TGTGCCAGCTCACCAAAGCAGGGGGGCGAGCAGTACTTC	CASSPKQGGEQYF
TRBV27	NA	TRBD2	TRBJ2-3	TGTGCCAGCAGTTTCCAGATCCTTAGCGGGAGAAGCACAGATACGCAGTATTTT	CASSFQILSGRSTDTQYF
TRBV7-9	NA	TRBD1	TRBJ2-1	TGTGCCAGCAGCTCGGGACAGGGGGTAGTCAATGAGCAGTTCTTC	CASSSGQGVVNEQFF
TRBV7-9	NA	TRBD1	TRBJ1-2	TGTGCCAGCAGCCCTCCCGGACAGGGGGCATCTGGCTACACCTTC	CASSPPGQGASGYTF
TRBV11-3	NA	TRBD2	TRBJ2-1	TGTGCCAGCAGGCGGGAGGGCCTTGAGCAGTTCTTC	CASRREGLEQFF
TRBV13	NA	TRBD2	TRBJ2-3	TGTGCCAGCAGCTCCGGGACTAGCGGTAGCGCAGATACGCAGTATTTT	CASSSGTSGSADTQYF
TRBV5-1	NA	TRBD2	TRBJ2-7	TGCGCCAGCAGCTTGAAACTAGCGGGAGACCTCAGGGAGCAGTACTTC	CASSLKLAGDLREQYF
TRBV6-1	NA	TRBD1	TRBJ1-1	TGTGCCGTCGCCGACAGGGGGCTGGGGAACACTGAAGCTTTCTTT	CAVADRGLGNTEAFF
TRBV6-1	NA	TRBD1	TRBJ2-1	TGTGCCAGCAGTGAAGGGGGCTCCGGACAGGGGGCCTACAATGAGCAGTTCTTC	CASSEGGSGQGAYNEQFF
TRBV6-1	NA	NA	TRBJ1-2	TGTGCCAGCGTTTCAAACAGCAACTATGGCTACACCTTC	CASVSNSNYGYTF
TRBV10-3	NA	TRBD1	TRBJ2-5	TGTGCCATCAGCCCGACAGGGGAAGGTCAAGAGACCCAGTACTTC	CAISPTGEGQETQYF